Following are 11 T cell receptor beta chains from one sample sequenced in a study of spatial heterogeneity in lung cancer. Indicated time point: blood at routine non-recurrence follow-up after resection. From the 5' RACE reads, TCRdb called clonotypes with MiXCR, one entry per CDR3 protein. The sample lists 400 to 500 distinct CDR3 sequences, over 25% occurring once. The sequenced sample was PBMCs, obtained at follow-up. The receptor set was obtained from a male donor with early-stage non-small cell lung cancer.

This clonotype counts as large (0.1 to 1%). The library was designed around alpha chains, so this beta chain is a stray read whose abundance carries little weight. This sequence joins TRBV24-1 and TRBJ2-1; 11 positions agree with TRBD2. V was clipped by 5 bases and J by 7 bases; unmatched bases: 3. Per germline, CDR1 KGHDR and CDR2 SFDVKD. The CDR3 contains 14 residues. The CDR3 loop is CATSGLAGRNEQFF. The DNA of the CDR3 is TGTGCCACCAGTGGACTAGCGGGGAGGAATGAGCAGTTCTTC.

This clonotype was counted once. As an off-target read in a library built for alpha chains, this beta chain has a frequency of little significance. This chain connects TRBV11-3 to TRBJ2-5; D not certain. The CDR3 is made up of 12 amino acids. V was trimmed by 3 bases and J by 2 bases, leaving 4 bases between them. Germline assignment: CDR1 SGHNT and CDR2 YENEEA. Here the CDR3 DNA reads TGTGCCAGCAGCTTCCTTCAAGAGACCCAGTACTTC. Amino acid sequence: CASSFLQETQYF.

This clonotype rates as medium-sized. Compared with germline, one end of the junction differs, possibly owing to a read error. This beta chain was picked up by a library intended for alpha chains and is off target, so its count carries little meaning. The genes are TRBV29-1 and TRBJ2-1, with TRBD2 as a possible D gene (5 bases). Germline V gives CDR1 SQVTM, CDR2 ANQGSEA. This CDR3 is built from 14 residues. CDR3 sequence reads: CSVEDLLAYNEHFF. CDR3 nucleotides: TGCAGCGTTGAAGATCTCCTAGCCTACAATGAGCATTTCTTC.

This clonotype is deemed medium-sized. As an off-target read in a library built for alpha chains, this beta chain has a frequency of little significance. The rearrangement uses TRBV10-3 and TRBJ2-7, with 8 bases lining up with TRBD1. Trimming cost V 10 bases and J 3 bases; bases outside gene matches: 5. The CDR3 extends over 12 amino acids. Germline CDR1 and CDR2: ENHRY and SYGVKD. CDR3 nucleotides: TGTGCCACCGGACAGGGATTCTACGAGCAGTACTTC. This encodes CATGQGFYEQYF.

This clonotype counts as large. The junction differs from germline at one of its ends, possibly a read error. This beta chain was picked up by a library intended for alpha chains and is off target, so its count carries little meaning. The gene calls are TRBV5-1 and TRBJ1-2; TRBD1 might be the D (5 bases). CDR3 size: 14 residues. Per the germline V gene, CDR1 is SGHRS and CDR2 is YFSETQ. CDR3 in DNA: TGCGCCAGCAGCTTGGGGGGCCAGGGCGGTGGCTACACATTC. This translates into CASSLGGQGGGYTF.

For this clonotype: A library made for alpha chains picked up this beta chain off target, so its size means little. CDR3 amino acids: CASSPGVNQFF. The CDR3 nucleotides are TGTGCCAGCAGCCCCGGAGTGAATCAGTTCTTC. The gene calls are TRBV28 and TRBJ2-1, with no clear D. This CDR3 is 11 amino acids long. V shed 6 bases and J shed 13 bases, with 13 bases lying between them. Germline V gives CDR1 MDHEN, CDR2 SYDVKM.

In this sample, this clonotype is large. For a library built for alpha chains, this beta chain is a stray read; little rests on its size. This chain joins TRBV10-1 and TRBJ2-3, with 10 bases fitting TRBD2. The CDR3 has 17 amino acids. Germline CDR1 WNHNN, CDR2 SYGVQD (reference sequence). Germline trimming cut 3 bases from V and 2 bases from J; bases unmatched to any gene: 8. CDR3 amino acids: CASSDLTSGIFTDTQYF. The CDR3 bases are TGCGCCAGCAGTGATTTAACTAGCGGGATTTTCACAGATACGCAGTATTTT.

Worth noting for this clonotype: In a library made to pick up alpha chains, this beta chain is a stray read with a size that means little. DNA for the CDR3: TGCAGTGCTAGTCCGATGAGTATACAGGGTTATGGCTACACCTTC. It translates to CSASPMSIQGYGYTF. The chain employs TRBV20-1 and TRBJ1-2; tentative D call: TRBD1 (6 bases). Germline V CDR1 and CDR2: DFQATT, SNEGSKA (reference sequence). The V gene lost 3 bases and the J gene lost 5 bases, with 19 bases spanning the gap. The CDR3 totals 15 residues.

This clonotype turned up a few times. Since the library was made to target alpha chains, this beta chain is a stray read and its abundance is not meaningful. V usage is TRBV28 and J usage is TRBJ2-7, with D unclear. The CDR3 spans 13 residues. Germline V gene data show CDR1 as MDHEN and CDR2 as SYDVKM. Deletions cut 1 base from V and 3 bases from J, with 7 bases between. The CDR3: CASSLSGFYEQYF. Here the CDR3 DNA reads TGTGCCAGCAGTTTATCTGGGTTCTACGAGCAGTACTTC. Full variable domain (outside the CDR3, taken from reference TRBV28 and TRBJ2-7): DVKVTQSSRYLVKRTGEKVFLECVQDMDHENMFWYRQDPGLGLRLIYFSYDVKMKEKGDIPEGYSVSREKKERFSLILESASTNQTSMYLCASSLSGFYEQYFGPGTRLTVT.

This clonotype rates as large. This beta chain slipped into a library made for alpha chains as a stray read, so its size is not meaningful. The chain couples TRBV11-2 to TRBJ1-4; 7 positions match TRBD1. CDR3 length: 15 amino acids. The J segment lost 8 bases and the V segment lost 5 bases, leaving 11 bases of the junction unmatched. Germline CDR1 SGHAT, CDR2 FQNNGV. CDR3 in amino acids: CASSGADRVLEKLFF. CDR3 bases: TGTGCCAGCAGCGGAGCTGACAGGGTTTTGGAAAAACTGTTTTTT.

By share, this clonotype counts as hyperexpanded. This beta chain came through as a stray read in a library set up for alpha chains, and its size says little. Here the CDR3 DNA reads TGTGCCAGTAGTATAGAAGACAGGGCTAATCAGCCCCAGCATTTT. Translating gives CASSIEDRANQPQHF. This chain links TRBV19 with TRBJ1-5; TRBD1 matches 7 bases. With 0 bases clipped from V and 4 bases from J, the junction kept 3 bases outside the gene matches. Germline-derived CDR1 and CDR2 are LNHDA and SQIVND (reference sequence). This CDR3 is built from 15 residues.